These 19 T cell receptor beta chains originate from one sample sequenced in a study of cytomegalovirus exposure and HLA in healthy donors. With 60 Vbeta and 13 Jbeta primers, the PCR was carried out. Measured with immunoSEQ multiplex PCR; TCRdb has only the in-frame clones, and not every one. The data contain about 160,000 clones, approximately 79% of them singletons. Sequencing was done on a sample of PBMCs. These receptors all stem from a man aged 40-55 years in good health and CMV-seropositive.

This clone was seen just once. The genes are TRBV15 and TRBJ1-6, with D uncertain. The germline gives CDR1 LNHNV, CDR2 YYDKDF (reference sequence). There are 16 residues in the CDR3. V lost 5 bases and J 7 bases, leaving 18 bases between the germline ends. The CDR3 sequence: CATSSRPQARNSPLHF. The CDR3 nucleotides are TGTGCCACCAGCTCCCGGCCCCAAGCGAGGAATTCACCCCTCCACTTT.

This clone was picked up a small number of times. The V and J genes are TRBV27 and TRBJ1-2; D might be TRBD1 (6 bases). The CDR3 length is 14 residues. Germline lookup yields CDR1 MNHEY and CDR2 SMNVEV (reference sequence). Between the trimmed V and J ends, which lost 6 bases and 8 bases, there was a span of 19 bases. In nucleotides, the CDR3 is TGTGCCAGCAGACCACAGGGAGTCCCTTCGGGCTACACCTTC. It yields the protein CASRPQGVPSGYTF.

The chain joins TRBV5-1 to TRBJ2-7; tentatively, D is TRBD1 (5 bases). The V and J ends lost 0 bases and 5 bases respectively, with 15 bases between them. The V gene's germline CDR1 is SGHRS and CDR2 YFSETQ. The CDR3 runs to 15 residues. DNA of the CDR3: TGCGCCAGCAGCTTGGAGGGTCAGGGTCTGAACGAGCAGTACTTC. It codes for CASSLEGQGLNEQYF.

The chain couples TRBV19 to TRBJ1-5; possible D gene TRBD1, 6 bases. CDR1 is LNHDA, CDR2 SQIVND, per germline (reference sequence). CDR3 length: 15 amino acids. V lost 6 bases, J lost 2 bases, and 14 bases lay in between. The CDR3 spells CASRGTSSGNQPQHF. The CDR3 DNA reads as TGTGCCAGTAGGGGGACAAGCAGCGGCAATCAGCCCCAGCATTTT.

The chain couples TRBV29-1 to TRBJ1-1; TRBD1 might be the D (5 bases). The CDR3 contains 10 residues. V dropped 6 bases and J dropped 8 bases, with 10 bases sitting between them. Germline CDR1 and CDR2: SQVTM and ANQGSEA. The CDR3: CSVGGGEAFF. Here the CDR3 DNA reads TGCAGCGTGGGGGGGGGAGAAGCTTTCTTT.

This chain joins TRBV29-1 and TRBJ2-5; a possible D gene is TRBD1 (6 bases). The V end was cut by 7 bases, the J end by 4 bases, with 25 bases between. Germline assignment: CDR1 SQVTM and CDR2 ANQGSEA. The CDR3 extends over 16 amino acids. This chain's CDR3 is CSAYNLNRVEGETQYF. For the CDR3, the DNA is TGCAGCGCCTACAATTTAAACAGGGTCGAAGGAGAGACCCAGTACTTC.

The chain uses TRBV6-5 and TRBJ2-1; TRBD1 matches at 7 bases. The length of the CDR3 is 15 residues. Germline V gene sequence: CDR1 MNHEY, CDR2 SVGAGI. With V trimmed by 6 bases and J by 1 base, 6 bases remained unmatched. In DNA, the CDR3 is TGTGCCAGCAGCCACGACAGGGCGTCCTACAATGAGCAGTTCTTC. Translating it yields CASSHDRASYNEQFF.

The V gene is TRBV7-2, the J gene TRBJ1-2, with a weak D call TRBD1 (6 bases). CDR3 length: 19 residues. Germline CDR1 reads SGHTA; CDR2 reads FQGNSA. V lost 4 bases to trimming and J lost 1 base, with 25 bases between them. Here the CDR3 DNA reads TGTGCCAGCAGCTCAGAGAAACAGGGTGGTTGGGTGTTTAACTATGGCTACACCTTC. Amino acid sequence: CASSSEKQGGWVFNYGYTF.

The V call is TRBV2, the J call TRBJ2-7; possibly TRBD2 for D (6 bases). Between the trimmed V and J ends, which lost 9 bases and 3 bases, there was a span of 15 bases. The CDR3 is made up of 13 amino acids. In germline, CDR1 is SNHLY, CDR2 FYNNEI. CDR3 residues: CARSGTEDYEQYF. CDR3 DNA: TGTGCCAGGTCCGGGACTGAGGACTACGAGCAGTACTTC.

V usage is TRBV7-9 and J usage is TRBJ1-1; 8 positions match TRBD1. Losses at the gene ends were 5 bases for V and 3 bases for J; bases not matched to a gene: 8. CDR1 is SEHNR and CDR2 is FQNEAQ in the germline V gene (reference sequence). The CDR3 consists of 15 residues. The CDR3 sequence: CASSLRDRWDTEAFF. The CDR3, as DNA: TGTGCCAGCAGCCTCCGGGACAGGTGGGACACTGAAGCTTTCTTT. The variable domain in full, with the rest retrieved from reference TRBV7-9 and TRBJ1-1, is DTGVSQNPRHKITKRGQNVTFRCDPISEHNRLYWYRQTLGQGPEFLTYFQNEAQLEKSRLLSDRFSAERPKGSFSTLEIQRTEQGDSAMYLCASSLRDRWDTEAFFGQGTRLTVV.

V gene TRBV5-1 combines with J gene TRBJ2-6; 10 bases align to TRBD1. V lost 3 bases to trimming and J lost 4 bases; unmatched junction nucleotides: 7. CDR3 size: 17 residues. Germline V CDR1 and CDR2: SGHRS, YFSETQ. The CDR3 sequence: CASSWGQGLSGANVLTF. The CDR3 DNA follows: TGCGCCAGCAGCTGGGGACAGGGGCTATCCGGGGCCAACGTCCTGACTTTC.

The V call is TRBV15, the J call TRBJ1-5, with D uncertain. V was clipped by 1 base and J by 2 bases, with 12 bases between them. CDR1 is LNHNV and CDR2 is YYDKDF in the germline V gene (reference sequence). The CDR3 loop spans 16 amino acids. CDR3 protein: CATSRARGSGNQPQHF. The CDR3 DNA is TGTGCCACCAGCAGAGCCCGAGGATCCGGCAATCAGCCCCAGCATTTT.

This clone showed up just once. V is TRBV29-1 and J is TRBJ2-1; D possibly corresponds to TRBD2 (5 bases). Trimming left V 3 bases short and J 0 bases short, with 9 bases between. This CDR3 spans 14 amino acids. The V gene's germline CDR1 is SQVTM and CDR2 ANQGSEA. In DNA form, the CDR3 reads TGCAGCGTTGAGGCGGGTAGCTCCTACAATGAGCAGTTCTTC. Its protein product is CSVEAGSSYNEQFF.

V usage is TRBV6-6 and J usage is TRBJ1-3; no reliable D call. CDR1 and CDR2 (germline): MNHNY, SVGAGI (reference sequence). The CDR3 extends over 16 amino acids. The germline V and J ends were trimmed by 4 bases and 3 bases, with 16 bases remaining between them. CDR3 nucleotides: TGTGCCAGCAGTTTCCTTGGTCTTGGGAGTGGAAACACCATATATTTT. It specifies CASSFLGLGSGNTIYF.

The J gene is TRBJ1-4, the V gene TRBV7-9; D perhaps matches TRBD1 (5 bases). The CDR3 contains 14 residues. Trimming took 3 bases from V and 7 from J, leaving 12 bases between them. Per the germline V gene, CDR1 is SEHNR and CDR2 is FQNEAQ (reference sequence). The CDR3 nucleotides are TGTGCCAGCAGCTTTTTAGGGGTGGGTGAAAAACTGTTTTTT. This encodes CASSFLGVGEKLFF.

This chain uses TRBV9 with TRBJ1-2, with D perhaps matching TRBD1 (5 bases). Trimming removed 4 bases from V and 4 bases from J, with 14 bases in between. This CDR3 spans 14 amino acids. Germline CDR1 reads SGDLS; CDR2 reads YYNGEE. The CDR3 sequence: CASSRREGGYGYTF. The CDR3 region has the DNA TGTGCCAGCAGCCGCAGGGAGGGCGGCTATGGCTACACCTTC.

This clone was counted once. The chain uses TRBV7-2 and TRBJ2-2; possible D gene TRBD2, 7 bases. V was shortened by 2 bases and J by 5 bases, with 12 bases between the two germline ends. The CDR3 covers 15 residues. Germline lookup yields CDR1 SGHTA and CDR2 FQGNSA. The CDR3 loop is CASSLQQGGTGELFF. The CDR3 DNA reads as TGTGCCAGCAGCTTACAACAGGGAGGGACCGGGGAGCTGTTTTTT.

DNA for the CDR3: TGTGCCATCAGTGGGAGCACCGGGGAGCTGTTTTTT. Its translation is CAISGSTGELFF. This rearrangement joins TRBV10-3 to TRBJ2-2; D not resolved. The germline CDR1 and CDR2 sequences are ENHRY and SYGVKD. V was shortened by 4 bases and J by 4 bases, with 4 bases between the two germline ends. The CDR3 has 12 amino acids.

CDR3 region: CASKPGTGRGNTIYF. CDR3 nucleotide sequence: TGTGCCAGCAAACCCGGGACAGGGAGGGGAAACACCATATATTTT. This chain links TRBV27 with TRBJ1-3, with TRBD1 matching over 9 bases. The CDR3 totals 15 residues. With 7 bases clipped from V and 4 bases from J, the junction kept 8 bases outside the gene matches. Germline V gene sequence: CDR1 MNHEY, CDR2 SMNVEV (reference sequence).